Below are 32 T cell receptor beta chains sequenced from a single sample in a study of T cell changes during pregnancy in multiple sclerosis. This table comes from immunoSEQ multiplex PCR, and its TCRdb copy is limited to in-frame clones, with some not included. The table shows tens of thousands of clones, with about 92% occurring only once. The sequenced sample was CD4+ T cells from peripheral blood mononuclear cells, obtained before pregnancy. The receptor source for this set is a female donor with multiple sclerosis, enrolled in a pregnancy study.

The chain uses TRBV11-2 and TRBJ2-1, with 8 positions matching TRBD2. The CDR3 has 18 amino acids. V lost 0 bases and J lost 1; bases outside the gene matches: 8. Germline V gene lookup returns CDR1 SGHAT and CDR2 FQNNGV. The CDR3 nucleotides are TGTGCCAGCAGCTTAGATTTCCGGGCGGGAGGATCCTACAATGAGCAGTTCTTC. Translated, it gives CASSLDFRAGGSYNEQFF.

The chain uses TRBV30 and TRBJ2-2; 13 nucleotides align to TRBD2. V dropped 1 base and J dropped 4; count of bases not matched to a gene: 6. CDR1 and CDR2 (germline): GTSNPN, SVGIG (reference sequence). This CDR3 is built from 17 residues. CDR3 nucleotides: TGTGCCTGGAGTGAACCGGGACTAGCGGGGTTCACCGGGGAGCTGTTTTTT. It yields the protein CAWSEPGLAGFTGELFF.

This clone was detected only once. The chain is built from TRBV6-1 and TRBJ1-5; weak D call: TRBD1 (6 bases). The V gene lost 1 base and the J gene lost 5 bases, with 15 bases spanning the gap. The length of the CDR3 is 16 residues. Germline-derived CDR1 and CDR2 are MNHNS and SASEGT. The CDR3 DNA reads as TGTGCCAGCAGTGAAGAAAGCAAGGGGGTTTATCAGCCCCAGCATTTT. Amino acids: CASSEESKGVYQPQHF.

This chain uses TRBV7-2 with TRBJ1-3; tentatively, D is TRBD1 (6 bases). V shed 2 bases and J shed 4 bases, with 15 bases lying between them. The CDR3 extends over 16 amino acids. Germline CDR1 SGHTA, CDR2 FQGNSA. DNA for the CDR3: TGTGCCAGCAGCTTAATGGGGGGGCAACGCGGAAACACCATATATTTT. It is translated as CASSLMGGQRGNTIYF.

The chain joins TRBV7-2 to TRBJ1-5; D perhaps matches TRBD1 (5 bases). Germline CDR1 is SGHTA and CDR2 is FQGNSA. V gave up 0 bases and J gave up 0 bases, with 9 bases separating them. The length of the CDR3 is 16 residues. DNA for the CDR3: TGTGCCAGCAGCTTAGCGGGCAGGGCTAGCAATCAGCCCCAGCATTTT. Protein sequence: CASSLAGRASNQPQHF.

The chain links TRBV19 to TRBJ2-2; 10 positions agree with TRBD2. The V gene end was trimmed by 8 bases and the J gene end by 6 bases; junction bases not matched to a gene: 9. The CDR3 is 15 residues long. Germline CDR1 is LNHDA and CDR2 is SQIVND (reference sequence). The CDR3 loop is CASVLAGASAGELFF. CDR3 nucleotides: TGTGCCAGTGTGCTAGCGGGAGCGTCGGCCGGGGAGCTGTTTTTT. Complete variable domain (other parts from reference TRBV19 and TRBJ2-2): DGGITQSPKYLFRKEGQNVTLSCEQNLNHDAMYWYRQDPGQGLRLIYYSQIVNDFQKGDIAEGYSVSREKKESFPLTVTSAQKNPTAFYLCASVLAGASAGELFFGEGSRLTVL.

This chain joins TRBV19 and TRBJ2-1, with TRBD2 matching 8 bases. The ends lost 4 bases at V and 8 bases at J; junction bases unmatched: 10. CDR3 length: 15 residues. CDR1 is LNHDA, CDR2 SQIVND, per germline (reference sequence). In DNA, the CDR3 is TGTGCCAGTAGTAGCGGGAGGCCGCCTACCTATGAGCAGTTCTTC. Its translation is CASSSGRPPTYEQFF.

The rearrangement uses TRBV30 and TRBJ2-7, with TRBD2 as a possible D gene (6 bases). The CDR3 covers 15 residues. Deletions cut 0 bases from V and 6 bases from J, with 18 bases between. Germline values: CDR1 GTSNPN, CDR2 SVGIG (reference sequence). CDR3 sequence: CAWSVMTSPSGEQYF. CDR3 nucleotides: TGTGCCTGGAGTGTAATGACTAGTCCCTCCGGCGAGCAGTACTTC.

J is TRBJ1-1 and V is TRBV28, with D perhaps TRBD1 (6 bases). This CDR3 is 15 amino acids long. Germline CDR1 MDHEN, CDR2 SYDVKM. V lost 6 bases, J lost 5 bases, and 19 bases lay in between. In DNA form, the CDR3 reads TGTGCCAGCAGGGCTGGGAGCGGAAGGGGGACTGAAGCTTTCTTT. This codes for CASRAGSGRGTEAFF.

This clone was counted once. CDR3 DNA: TGTGCCAGCAGCTTGGACACGGCGGGATCCTACTACAATGAGCAGTTCTTC. Protein sequence: CASSLDTAGSYYNEQFF. This rearrangement joins TRBV13 to TRBJ2-1; tentatively, D is TRBD2 (6 bases). V was trimmed by 3 bases and J by 3 bases, leaving 18 bases between them. CDR3 length: 17 residues. Germline CDR1 PRHDT, CDR2 FYEKMQ (reference sequence).

This sequence joins TRBV19 and TRBJ1-5; D ambiguous. V was pared by 5 bases and J by 1 base, with 3 bases between. Germline assignment: CDR1 LNHDA and CDR2 SQIVND (reference sequence). This CDR3 spans 12 amino acids. The CDR3 protein is CASSESNQPQHF. In DNA form, the CDR3 reads TGTGCCAGTAGTGAGAGCAATCAGCCCCAGCATTTT.

This clone was picked up one time. The chain uses TRBV11-2 and TRBJ2-2, with 13 positions matching TRBD2. This CDR3 has 18 residues. V shed 5 bases, J shed 1 base, and the junction held 7 bases outside the gene matches. Germline CDR1 reads SGHAT; CDR2 reads FQNNGV. The CDR3 nucleotides read TGTGCCAGCAGCCCGACTCGACTAGCGGGAGGGAACACCGGGGAGCTGTTTTTT. Its protein is CASSPTRLAGGNTGELFF. Full variable domain (missing parts from reference TRBV11-2 and TRBJ2-2): EAGVAQSPRYKIIEKRQSVAFWCNPISGHATLYWYQQILGQGPKLLIQFQNNGVVDDSQLPKDRFSAERLKGVDSTLKIQPAKLEDSAVYLCASSPTRLAGGNTGELFFGEGSRLTVL.

The chain has TRBV27 and TRBJ2-4, with 7 bases aligning to TRBD2. The germline gives CDR1 MNHEY, CDR2 SMNVEV (reference sequence). There are 17 residues in the CDR3. V gave up 7 bases and J gave up 5 bases; unmatched junction bases: 17. In DNA form, the CDR3 reads TGTGCCAGCACTCACCCTCGGGCTAGCGGCACCGAAAACATTCAGTACTTC. This sequence encodes CASTHPRASGTENIQYF.

This rearrangement joins TRBV10-1 to TRBJ2-7, with D tentatively TRBD2 (6 bases). This CDR3 region has 12 residues. The V end lost 4 bases, the J end lost 2 bases, and 6 bases lay between the germline ends. Germline CDR1 and CDR2: WNHNN and SYGVQD (reference sequence). CDR3: CASSGGTYEQYF. Here the CDR3 DNA reads TGCGCCAGCAGTGGCGGGACCTACGAGCAGTACTTC.

The gene calls are TRBV5-6 and TRBJ1-2; D is possibly TRBD1 (5 bases). Germline CDR1 and CDR2: SGHDT and YYEEEE. The CDR3 is 14 residues long. V was clipped by 0 bases and J by 2 bases, with 8 bases between them. CDR3 nucleotides: TGTGCCAGCAGCTTGGGGGGGGTAAACTATGGCTACACCTTC. Translating gives CASSLGGVNYGYTF.

Notes on this clone: The limits of the CDR3 on the DNA are not certain, so only TCRdb's listed CDR3 is given. CDR3 loop: CAWGTGTGLLRNMNF. V is TRBV30 and J is TRBJ2-3; TRBD1 was called by the table and not checked on the DNA. From germline, CDR1 is GTSNPN and CDR2 SVGIG (reference sequence). The CDR3 numbers 15 amino acids, ends counted.

This clone occurred once. The chain has TRBV7-2 and TRBJ2-2; no reliable D call. CDR3 length: 12 residues. Germline V gene data show CDR1 as SGHTA and CDR2 as FQGNSA. V was clipped by 3 bases and J by 6 bases, with 5 bases between them. The CDR3 coding sequence is TGTGCCAGCAGCTTTCGGTCCGGGGAGCTGTTTTTT. Its translation: CASSFRSGELFF.

The chain uses TRBV6-5 and TRBJ2-7; D remains ambiguous. The CDR3 has 15 amino acids. V was clipped by 0 bases and J by 5 bases, with 14 bases between them. Germline loops: CDR1 MNHEY, CDR2 SVGAGI. DNA for the CDR3: TGTGCCAGCAGTTACTCGATAGCCCCCGAGGACGAGCAGTACTTC. Translated: CASSYSIAPEDEQYF.

In this sample, this clone turned up once. The chain employs TRBV25-1 and TRBJ2-7; 8 positions match TRBD1. V lost 3 bases to trimming and J lost 2 bases; unmatched junction nucleotides: 9. The CDR3 has 16 amino acids. The germline CDR1 and CDR2 sequences are MGHDK and SYGVNS. This CDR3 is CASSDPQGATTYEQYF. In nucleotides, the CDR3 is TGTGCCAGCAGTGATCCCCAGGGGGCAACCACCTACGAGCAGTACTTC.

This clone has just one count. CDR3: CASSLAVERNTEAFF. The CDR3 DNA reads as TGCGCCAGCAGCTTGGCGGTGGAGAGGAACACTGAAGCTTTCTTT. This sequence joins TRBV5-1 and TRBJ1-1; no definite D call. The V end lost 0 bases, the J end lost 1 base, and 10 bases lay between the germline ends. The CDR3 extends over 15 amino acids. The germline CDR1 and CDR2 sequences are SGHRS and YFSETQ.

The rearrangement joins TRBV28 to TRBJ2-7; maybe TRBD2 (6 bases). V was clipped by 7 bases and J by 4 bases, with 14 bases between them. CDR1 is MDHEN and CDR2 is SYDVKM in the germline V gene. The CDR3 has 13 residues. The CDR3 reads CASTVPGEYEQYF. The CDR3 bases are TGTGCCAGCACGGTACCGGGAGAGTACGAGCAGTACTTC.

V and J are TRBV4-1 and TRBJ2-7, with 10 bases aligning to TRBD2. CDR3 size: 20 residues. The V gene's germline CDR1 is MGHRA and CDR2 YSYEKL. The J segment lost 3 bases and the V segment lost 0 bases, leaving 17 bases of the junction unmatched. The CDR3 DNA sequence: TGCGCCAGCAGCCAAGATCCCAGGCTAGCGGGAGCCCAATACCTCTACGAGCAGTACTTC. This encodes CASSQDPRLAGAQYLYEQYF.

The rearrangement uses TRBV10-2 and TRBJ2-3; TRBD2 is a possible D gene (5 bases). The germline gives CDR1 WSHSY, CDR2 SAAADI. This CDR3 is built from 16 residues. The V end lost 0 bases, the J end lost 1 base, and 11 bases lay between the germline ends. The CDR3 coding sequence is TGCGCCAGCAGTGAGTCGGCAATACTAGGCACAGATACGCAGTATTTT. This translates into CASSESAILGTDTQYF.

This chain connects TRBV19 to TRBJ2-7; perhaps TRBD2 as D (6 bases). Germline assignment: CDR1 LNHDA and CDR2 SQIVND (reference sequence). The CDR3 is 13 residues long. V lost 5 bases, J lost 6 bases, and 14 bases lay in between. CDR3 nucleotides: TGTGCCAGTAGTCTACGGGAGTCGTCCGAGCAGTACTTC. It encodes CASSLRESSEQYF. Combining the CDR3 with reference TRBV19 and TRBJ2-7 gives the whole variable domain DGGITQSPKYLFRKEGQNVTLSCEQNLNHDAMYWYRQDPGQGLRLIYYSQIVNDFQKGDIAEGYSVSREKKESFPLTVTSAQKNPTAFYLCASSLRESSEQYFGPGTRLTVT.

The chain has TRBV28 and TRBJ2-3; TRBD2 might be the D (6 bases). The germline V gene has CDR1 MDHEN and CDR2 SYDVKM. Trimming pared 6 bases from V and 0 bases from J, leaving 16 bases between. This CDR3 is built from 16 residues. The CDR3 region is CASSVPGVTSTDTQYF. In DNA, the CDR3 is TGTGCCAGCAGCGTTCCGGGAGTAACTAGCACAGATACGCAGTATTTT.

The V and J genes are TRBV2 and TRBJ1-1; maybe TRBD1 (5 bases). This CDR3 has 16 amino acids. The germline CDR1 and CDR2 sequences are SNHLY and FYNNEI. V lost 6 bases, J lost 0 bases, and 17 bases lay in between. The CDR3: CASSLRGGKMNTEAFF. Here the CDR3 DNA reads TGTGCCAGCAGCCTTCGCGGGGGTAAAATGAACACTGAAGCTTTCTTT.

This clone appeared once. V is TRBV10-3 and J is TRBJ2-4; 12 bases agree with TRBD2. J gave up 6 bases and V 6 bases, and 3 bases lay outside the gene matches. Per germline, CDR1 ENHRY and CDR2 SYGVKD. This CDR3 comprises 14 residues. Here the CDR3 DNA reads TGTGCCATCAGCCCACTAGCGGGGGGAAACATTCAGTACTTC. Translated, it gives CAISPLAGGNIQYF.

This chain links TRBV4-1 with TRBJ1-2, with a tentative D call TRBD1 (5 bases). Looked up from germline, CDR1 is MGHRA and CDR2 is YSYEKL. The CDR3 has 14 residues. Trimming stripped 0 bases from V and 8 bases from J, with 13 bases between. CDR3 sequence (DNA): TGCGCCAGCAGCCAAGAACGGCAGGGCCACGGCTACACCTTC. Translating gives CASSQERQGHGYTF.

The chain joins TRBV2 to TRBJ1-1; 9 bases are a match to TRBD1. CDR3 length: 14 residues. Germline loops: CDR1 SNHLY, CDR2 FYNNEI. Germline trimming cut 6 bases from V and 4 bases from J; bases unmatched to any gene: 6. The CDR3 loop reads CASSALTGGTEAFF. The DNA of the CDR3 is TGTGCCAGCAGCGCATTGACAGGGGGCACTGAAGCTTTCTTT.

The rearrangement uses TRBV4-2 and TRBJ2-2; 8 bases match TRBD2. J was trimmed by 3 bases and V by 0 bases; bases with no gene match: 12. This CDR3 comprises 19 residues. Germline values: CDR1 LGHNA, CDR2 YNFKEQ. The CDR3 DNA follows: TGTGCCAGCAGCCAAGATTTAGGTGGGCTAGCGGGTTACACCGGGGAGCTGTTTTTT. Translating it yields CASSQDLGGLAGYTGELFF.

This chain connects TRBV7-7 to TRBJ2-3; D is uncertain. The V and J ends lost 5 bases and 5 bases respectively, with 11 bases between them. Germline loops: CDR1 SSHAT, CDR2 FNYEAQ (reference sequence). CDR3 length equals 13 residues. The CDR3 DNA is TGTGCCAGCAGCGATCGGGTCGAAGATACGCAGTATTTT. This sequence encodes CASSDRVEDTQYF.

The chain is built from TRBV5-6 and TRBJ1-2; D might be TRBD1 (5 bases). The CDR3 has 14 residues. V lost 0 bases to trimming and J lost 8 bases, with 14 bases between them. Germline CDR1 reads SGHDT; CDR2 reads YYEEEE. Written as DNA, the CDR3 is TGTGCCAGCAGCTTGGTCTGGGGCGGCGGCGGCTACACCTTC. Translation: CASSLVWGGGGYTF.